This is a list of T cell receptor beta chains from one sample in a study of blood T cell repertoires in COVID-19. Sequencing was performed with immunoSEQ multiplex PCR; in TCRdb, only in-frame clones are kept and a portion is missing. Here the sample spans hundreds of thousands of clones, approximately 83% being singletons. Source material: PBMCs or T cells enriched from blood (not recorded which). The receptor set was obtained from a man aged 25 to 45 who had recovered from COVID-19. Both conserved end residues are part of each CDR3. The order of the fields is CDR3 DNA, CDR3 protein, V gene, clone size, J gene, D gene. D genes are given only for firm matches. The size entry is marked missing in some rows and otherwise reads once, few, many or a size class.

TGTGCCAGCAGTTACGACCCGGTTGGGACAGGAGCTAACTATGGCTACACCTTC	CASSYDPVGTGANYGYTF	TRBV6-2/TRBV6-3	few	TRBJ1-2	TRBD1
TGTGCCAGCAGTTTGACAGCCTATGGCTACACCTTC	CASSLTAYGYTF	TRBV12-3/TRBV12-4	-	TRBJ1-2	-
TGTGCCAGCAGTGGGGGGGGAGAGGATCCTTACGGCTACACCTTC	CASSGGGEDPYGYTF	TRBV2	-	TRBJ1-2	-
TGCGCCAGCAGCTTACAGGGAGGGGAGGGGGCTTTCTTT	CASSLQGGEGAFF	TRBV5-1	-	TRBJ1-1	-
TGCGCCAGCAGCCGAGATTTAACCGCGGACTACGAGCAGTACTTC	CASSRDLTADYEQYF	TRBV4-3	once	TRBJ2-7	-
TGTGCCAGCAGCTTAGTAGGGACTTCTGAGCAGTACTTC	CASSLVGTSEQYF	TRBV11-1	-	TRBJ2-7	-
TGTGCCAGTAGTATCAGGGGAACAAATACGCAGTATTTT	CASSIRGTNTQYF	TRBV19	-	TRBJ2-3	-
TGCGCCAGCAGCTTGGCCGTACAGGGCAACACCGGGGAGCTGTTTTTT	CASSLAVQGNTGELFF	TRBV5-1	-	TRBJ2-2	-
TGTGCCAGCAGGGACACAATCTCTGGGGCCAACGTCCTGACTTTC	CASRDTISGANVLTF	TRBV2	-	TRBJ2-6	-
TGTGCCAGCAGCTTTAGGGGATTCGAAGAGACCCAGTACTTC	CASSFRGFEETQYF	TRBV7-6	-	TRBJ2-5	-
TGCGCCAGCAGCTTGCGTGGGACAACGAACACTGAAGCTTTCTTT	CASSLRGTTNTEAFF	TRBV5-1	-	TRBJ1-1	-
TGTGCCAGCAGCTTAATAGGACTAGCCACAGATACGCAGTATTTT	CASSLIGLATDTQYF	TRBV7-3	many	TRBJ2-3	TRBD2
TGTGCCAGCAGCTTATCGAGCAATGAGCAGTTCTTC	CASSLSSNEQFF	TRBV7-2	few	TRBJ2-1	-
TGCGCCAGCAGCTTAACACAGGGGGCGAAAAAACTGTTTTTT	CASSLTQGAKKLFF	TRBV5-1	-	TRBJ1-4	TRBD1
TGTGCCTGGAGCCGGGAGATCTCAAATCAAAACATTCAGTACTTC	CAWSREISNQNIQYF	TRBV30	-	TRBJ2-4	-
TGCGCCAGCAGCTTGGCCGGATACGGGAACACCATATATTTT	CASSLAGYGNTIYF	TRBV5-1	-	TRBJ1-3	-
TGCGCCAGCAGCGCCGGGGTGGGTGGGAACACTGAAGCTTTCTTT	CASSAGVGGNTEAFF	TRBV5-1	-	TRBJ1-1	-
TGCAGCGTTGAATTGGCAAATCTGAACACTGAAGCTTTCTTT	CSVELANLNTEAFF	TRBV29-1	-	TRBJ1-1	-
TGTGCCAGCAGCCAGGGACAGGGCACCGGGGAGCTGTTTTTT	CASSQGQGTGELFF	TRBV7-9	-	TRBJ2-2	TRBD1
TGTGCCATCAGTGAGTCCGAGGAGGATGGCTACACCTTC	CAISESEEDGYTF	TRBV10-3	-	TRBJ1-2	-
TGTGCCAGCAGCACCCGGGCCCCGGGGAGGGAACTGTTTTTT	CASSTRAPGRELFF	TRBV13	-	TRBJ1-4	-
TGTGCCAGCAGTTACTCCCCCGACAGAGCGAATGGCTACACCTTC	CASSYSPDRANGYTF	TRBV6-2/TRBV6-3	few	TRBJ1-2	-
TGTGCCAGCAGTTACCCTCACGGACAGGGGGCCTACGAGCAGTACTTC	CASSYPHGQGAYEQYF	TRBV2	many	TRBJ2-7	TRBD1
TGTGCCAGTAGTTATGGCGGAGCCTACGAGCAGTACTTC	CASSYGGAYEQYF	TRBV19	-	TRBJ2-7	-
TGTGCCAGCAGCTCTCTGGGACAGGGGACAGATACGCAGTATTTT	CASSSLGQGTDTQYF	TRBV7-9	-	TRBJ2-3	TRBD1
TGTGCCAGCAGCGTAGACGGACAGGGGTCGACTGAAGCTTTCTTT	CASSVDGQGSTEAFF	TRBV9	-	TRBJ1-1	TRBD1
TGTGCCAGCAGCCTCACCTCGCACAGGGACCCCACTGAAGCTTTCTTT	CASSLTSHRDPTEAFF	TRBV13	-	TRBJ1-1	-
TGTGCCAGCAGCTTAGACCCAGGGGCCTTCTATGGCTACACCTTC	CASSLDPGAFYGYTF	TRBV11-2	-	TRBJ1-2	-
TGTGCCAGCAGCTCGCCGGGACTAGTGCTCTACGAGCAGTACTTC	CASSSPGLVLYEQYF	TRBV7-2	-	TRBJ2-7	TRBD2
TGCGCCAGCAGCACTACGACAGGGACTGGAAACACCATATATTTT	CASSTTTGTGNTIYF	TRBV5-1	-	TRBJ1-3	TRBD1
TGTGCCAGCTCCAACGGTCGATCCGAGAACACTGAAGCTTTCTTT	CASSNGRSENTEAFF	TRBV18	-	TRBJ1-1	-
TGTGCCAGCAGTGAATTGGTCAGGGGTAATTCACCCCTCCACTTT	CASSELVRGNSPLHF	TRBV6-1	-	TRBJ1-6	-
TGTGCCAGCAGTCCGAGCCCGGTCTGGAACACTGAAGCTTTCTTT	CASSPSPVWNTEAFF	TRBV27	-	TRBJ1-1	-
TGCGCCAGCAGCTTGGGAGGAGTTTCCTACGAGCAGTACTTC	CASSLGGVSYEQYF	TRBV5-1	-	TRBJ2-7	-
TGTGCCAGCAGCAACCTACTGATTCGGGGCTACAATGAGCAGTTCTTC	CASSNLLIRGYNEQFF	TRBV3-1/TRBV3-2	-	TRBJ2-1	-
TGTGCCAGCAGTTTAGTCCGTCGGGGAACGGGAGAGCAGTTCTTC	CASSLVRRGTGEQFF	TRBV6-5	-	TRBJ2-1	-
TGTGCCAGCAGTTCAGCCCTTGGCAGGGTGTCACCCCTCCACTTT	CASSSALGRVSPLHF	TRBV27	once	TRBJ1-6	-
TGTGCCAGCAGTTTATTGGCGGGGGCTAAGTACCAAGAGACCCAGTACTTC	CASSLLAGAKYQETQYF	TRBV27	-	TRBJ2-5	-
TGTGCCAGCTTCCACTCACTCAGGACAGGGGGAAACACCATATATTTT	CASFHSLRTGGNTIYF	TRBV18	-	TRBJ1-3	TRBD1
TGTGCCACCTCCGGGACAGCGACCACTGAAGCTTTCTTT	CATSGTATTEAFF	TRBV2	once	TRBJ1-1	TRBD1
TGTGCCAGCAGTTACAGAACGGGGCAGGGGGATGAAAAACTGTTTTTT	CASSYRTGQGDEKLFF	TRBV6-5	-	TRBJ1-4	TRBD1
TGTGCCAGCAGTTATGCTACGGACACCGGGGAGCTGTTTTTT	CASSYATDTGELFF	TRBV6-5	-	TRBJ2-2	-
TGTGCCAGCACTTGGACACATTGTGAAAAACTGTTTTTT	CASTWTHCEKLFF	TRBV12-3/TRBV12-4	-	TRBJ1-4	-
TGTGCCAGCAGCCTAAAGGTTTTAGCGGTATACAATGAGCAGTTCTTC	CASSLKVLAVYNEQFF	TRBV14	many	TRBJ2-1	-
TGTGCCAGCTCACCCGAGACAGGGACGAACTACAATGAGCAGTTCTTC	CASSPETGTNYNEQFF	TRBV18	-	TRBJ2-1	TRBD1
TGTGCCAGCAGCACTTTTACTAGCGGGGGCCCCCAAGAGACCCAGTACTTC	CASSTFTSGGPQETQYF	TRBV11-2	-	TRBJ2-5	TRBD2
TGTGCCAGCAGCCAACAGAGGGGGGGGAATGAGCAGTTCTTC	CASSQQRGGNEQFF	TRBV7-8	-	TRBJ2-1	-
TGTGCCAGCAGCTTGGTATTGGACACTAATCTGAACACTGAAGCTTTCTTT	CASSLVLDTNLNTEAFF	TRBV5-6	-	TRBJ1-1	-
TGTGCCAGCTTACAGGGGGCGAGTGAAGCTTTCTTT	CASLQGASEAFF	TRBV18	-	TRBJ1-1	TRBD1
TGTGCCACCTCGGGGGGGGAGGCAAGTCAGCCCCAGCATTTT	CATSGGEASQPQHF	TRBV15	-	TRBJ1-5	-
TGTGCCACCAGCAGAGATGGGCAGTGGGCTAACTATGGCTACACCTTC	CATSRDGQWANYGYTF	TRBV15	-	TRBJ1-2	-
TGTGCCAGCAGCGTAGGTGGACTACCCGATAAAGACAATGAGCAGTTCTTC	CASSVGGLPDKDNEQFF	TRBV9	-	TRBJ2-1	-
TGTGCCAGCAGCCGCAATAGGACAGGGACCCTCTACGAGCAGTACTTC	CASSRNRTGTLYEQYF	TRBV7-8	-	TRBJ2-7	TRBD1
TGTGCCACCAGCGAGTCGGGGGTCTATGGCTACACCTTC	CATSESGVYGYTF	TRBV15	-	TRBJ1-2	-
TGTGCCAGCAGCCCAAGCGGGGTAAGCACAGATACGCAGTATTTT	CASSPSGVSTDTQYF	TRBV4-2	-	TRBJ2-3	TRBD2
TGTGCCAGCAGAGGCAGGGCCAATTATGGCTACACCTTC	CASRGRANYGYTF	TRBV2	-	TRBJ1-2	-
TGTGCCAGCAGTTACAACCCCAGGGGAAACTATGGCTACACCTTC	CASSYNPRGNYGYTF	TRBV6-5	-	TRBJ1-2	-
TGTGCCAGCTCACCGGGAGGGGAGACTGAAGCTTTCTTT	CASSPGGETEAFF	TRBV18	-	TRBJ1-1	-
TGTGCCAGCAGCGGGGACAGCAACTATGGCTACACCTTC	CASSGDSNYGYTF	TRBV5-6	-	TRBJ1-2	TRBD1